This entry lists 10 T cell receptor beta chains sequenced from one sample in a study of blood T cell repertoires in COVID-19. Clones were read by immunoSEQ multiplex PCR, and TCRdb kept only the in-frame ones, dropping some. The sample lists 100,000 to 150,000 clones, roughly 90% occurring once. Sequencing input: peripheral blood. Receptor source: a man between 65 and 85 years old with active COVID-19.

The chain uses TRBV28 and TRBJ1-1, with D hard to call. Looked up from germline, CDR1 is MDHEN and CDR2 is SYDVKM. The CDR3 has 14 residues. Trimming shortened V by 5 bases and J by 8 bases, and 18 bases separated the two germline ends. The CDR3 nucleotides read TGTGCCAGCAGTCCGTCTCAAAGAAGAGGCGAAGCTTTCTTT. Its translation: CASSPSQRRGEAFF.

The chain uses TRBV6-5 and TRBJ1-4; possible D gene TRBD1, 5 bases. The V gene's germline CDR1 is MNHEY and CDR2 SVGAGI. The CDR3 totals 14 residues. The ends were cut back, 10 bases at V and 7 bases at J, with 19 bases in the middle. The CDR3 nucleotides are TGTGCCACGGCGGCCGGGACTGCGAGTGAAAAACTGTTTTTT. Encoded protein: CATAAGTASEKLFF.

The DNA of the CDR3 is TGTGCCAGCAGTGAGGGGCGACAAGGAGCCTACGAGCAGTACTTC. This sequence encodes CASSEGRQGAYEQYF. V gene TRBV6-1 combines with J gene TRBJ2-7; D is possibly TRBD1 (5 bases). V lost 3 bases and J 2 bases, leaving 14 bases between the germline ends. The CDR3 runs to 15 residues. Germline V gene data show CDR1 as MNHNS and CDR2 as SASEGT.

The chain employs TRBV24-1 and TRBJ2-2; 8 bases are a match to TRBD1. This CDR3 spans 16 amino acids. Trimming took 0 bases from V and 1 from J; bases not matched to a gene: 0. The germline V gene encodes CDR1 KGHDR and CDR2 SFDVKD. The DNA of the CDR3 is TGTGCCACCAGTGATTTGGGACAGGGGAACACCGGGGAGCTGTTTTTT. This encodes CATSDLGQGNTGELFF.

V gene TRBV10-3 combines with J gene TRBJ2-2; D perhaps matches TRBD2 (5 bases). Trimming shortened V by 11 bases and J by 7 bases, and 14 bases separated the two germline ends. The CDR3 covers 12 residues. Per the germline V gene, CDR1 is ENHRY and CDR2 is SYGVKD. CDR3 nucleotides: TGTGCCCACGGAGCGGCTGACGGGGAGCTGTTTTTT. This sequence encodes CAHGAADGELFF.

This clone showed up just once. V usage is TRBV3-1 (or the pseudogene TRBV3-2) and J usage is TRBJ2-7, with D hard to call. The germline gives CDR1 LGHDT, CDR2 YNNKEL (reference sequence). Trimming removed 1 base at V and 0 bases at J, with 13 bases between. CDR3 length equals 16 residues. DNA for the CDR3: TGTGCCAGCAGCCAAGCCCAACGCTCCAGCTCCTACGAGCAGTACTTC. This translates into CASSQAQRSSSYEQYF.

The chain couples TRBV5-1 to TRBJ2-5; tentative D call: TRBD2 (6 bases). The germline V gene has CDR1 SGHRS and CDR2 YFSETQ. V was trimmed by 4 bases and J by 4 bases, leaving 17 bases between them. The CDR3 contains 15 residues. CDR3 nucleotides: TGCGCCAGCAGCATAGCGGCTGTGAACACAGAGACCCAGTACTTC. Amino acid sequence: CASSIAAVNTETQYF.

This clone showed up just once. The V gene is TRBV7-8, the J gene TRBJ1-4, with D uncertain. The germline gives CDR1 SGHVS, CDR2 FQNEAQ. V gave up 5 bases and J gave up 8 bases, with 12 bases separating them. This CDR3 region has 13 residues. CDR3 DNA sequence: TGTGCCAGCAGCACCGACCTGGGCGAAAAACTGTTTTTT. Translated, it gives CASSTDLGEKLFF.

The V gene is TRBV11-2, the J gene TRBJ2-1; TRBD2 matches at 11 bases. This CDR3 is 18 amino acids long. Germline V gene sequence: CDR1 SGHAT, CDR2 FQNNGV. Unmatched junction bases numbered 14, after V lost 2 bases and J lost 8 bases. The CDR3 sequence: CASSLRAASGRTRYEQFF. The CDR3 region has the DNA TGTGCCAGCAGCTTAAGGGCGGCTAGCGGGAGGACACGATATGAGCAGTTCTTC.

The J gene is TRBJ1-5, the V gene TRBV6-1; D gene unclear. The CDR3 runs 15 residues. Per germline, CDR1 MNHNS and CDR2 SASEGT. Trimming removed 0 bases from V and 4 bases from J, with 10 bases in between. Here the CDR3 DNA reads TGTGCCAGCAGTGAAGCAGGAGGAAATAATCAGCCCCAGCATTTT. This gives the protein CASSEAGGNNQPQHF.